One sample yielded the 27 T cell receptor beta chains listed below, sequenced in a study of cytomegalovirus exposure and HLA in healthy donors. The study ran its PCR with 60 Vbeta and 13 Jbeta primers. Produced via immunoSEQ multiplex PCR; TCRdb's table is partial and in-frame only. This table has approximately 180,000 clones, about 69% appearing once. Source material: PBMCs. These receptors came from a human donor in good health.

Worth noting for this clone: The DNA is omitted, as the CDR3 cannot be located on it reliably, and the CDR3 follows TCRdb's listing. This chain links TRBV21-1 with TRBJ1-2; the table assigns TRBD1, which was not confirmed against the DNA. TRBV21-1 is a pseudogene locus. Inclusive of both ends, the CDR3 amounts to 13 amino acids. The CDR3 sequence: CASWGTGNYGYTF.

This rearrangement joins TRBV7-9 to TRBJ2-5; TRBD1 might be the D (6 bases). The tail of the sequence fits TRBJ2-7 better, so the J call may be wrong. The length of the CDR3 is 13 residues. Per the germline V gene, CDR1 is SEHNR and CDR2 is FQNEAQ (reference sequence). The CDR3 loop is CASDGQGNYEQYF. CDR3 nucleotides: TGTGCCAGCGACGGGCAGGGGAACTACGAGCAGTACTTC.

The gene calls are TRBV4-3 and TRBJ1-3, with a weak D call TRBD1 (5 bases). The CDR3 has 14 amino acids. The V gene lost 0 bases and the J gene lost 2 bases, with 5 bases spanning the gap. Germline values: CDR1 LGHNA, CDR2 YSLEER. The CDR3 DNA follows: TGCGCCAGCAGCCAAGACAGGGCTGGAAACACCATATATTTT. Protein product: CASSQDRAGNTIYF.

The chain combines TRBV19 with TRBJ1-1; the match to TRBD1 covers 8 bases. The trim removed 4 bases at V and 4 bases at J, leaving 5 bases unmatched. This CDR3 has 14 residues. Germline lookup yields CDR1 LNHDA and CDR2 SQIVND (reference sequence). CDR3 sequence (DNA): TGTGCCAGTAGTAGAGACAGGGGTGGCACTGAAGCTTTCTTT. Translation: CASSRDRGGTEAFF.

This clone came up a few times. The chain is built from TRBV7-3 and TRBJ1-1; possible D gene TRBD1, 6 bases. Germline V lookup: CDR1 SGHTA, CDR2 FQGTGA. The CDR3 totals 13 residues. V gave up 4 bases and J gave up 1 base, with 7 bases separating them. The CDR3 nucleotides read TGTGCCAGCAGCTCGACAGGGAACACTGAAGCTTTCTTT. Its protein is CASSSTGNTEAFF.

The CDR3 DNA reads as TGTGCCAGCAGTTTACAGGGGATTCACACCGGGGAGCTGTTTTTT. Translated: CASSLQGIHTGELFF. This rearrangement joins TRBV6-5 to TRBJ2-2; 7 bases fit TRBD1. The ends lost 4 bases at V and 3 bases at J; junction bases unmatched: 5. Germline values: CDR1 MNHEY, CDR2 SVGAGI. The CDR3 spans 15 residues.

The rearrangement uses TRBV7-9 and TRBJ2-2; TRBD1 is a possible D gene (5 bases). CDR3 length: 15 amino acids. Per germline, CDR1 SEHNR and CDR2 FQNEAQ (reference sequence). Trimming took 5 bases from V and 5 from J, leaving 15 bases between them. CDR3 bases: TGTGCCAGCAGCCACCGCTTGCAGGGTACCGGGGAGCTGTTTTTT. It specifies CASSHRLQGTGELFF.

V is TRBV10-3 and J is TRBJ2-7; possible D gene TRBD2, 7 bases. The CDR3 extends over 13 amino acids. Germline V gene lookup returns CDR1 ENHRY and CDR2 SYGVKD. The ends were cut back, 9 bases at V and 5 bases at J, with 17 bases in the middle. The CDR3 nucleotides are TGTGCCATGGGGGAGGGGGGTAGCGACGAGCAGTACTTC. It encodes CAMGEGGSDEQYF.

The V call is TRBV15, the J call TRBJ1-1; D may be TRBD1 (5 bases). The CDR3 length is 16 residues. Germline CDR1 is LNHNV and CDR2 is YYDKDF (reference sequence). V lost 1 base and J lost 2, with 14 bases in between. CDR3 DNA: TGTGCCACCAGCAGAGTTAGGTACGGGGGAAACACTGAAGCTTTCTTT. Translating gives CATSRVRYGGNTEAFF.

A few counts support this clone. The chain uses TRBV10-1 and TRBJ2-5; 7 positions agree with TRBD1. The DNA end favors TRBJ2-7, so the J call may be wrong. This CDR3 contains 15 residues. Germline values: CDR1 WNHNN, CDR2 SYGVQD (reference sequence). The chain's CDR3 is CASSLGAGTDYEQYF. DNA of the CDR3: TGCGCCAGCAGTTTGGGTGCCGGGACAGACTACGAGCAGTACTTC.

CDR3 DNA sequence: TGTGCCAGCAGTGAACAAAGCGGGGGGCCCAATGAGCAGTTCTTC. It translates to CASSEQSGGPNEQFF. The chain combines TRBV6-1 with TRBJ2-1; 9 bases line up with TRBD2. V lost 2 bases to trimming and J lost 6 bases; unmatched junction nucleotides: 5. The CDR3 sequence is 15 residues long. Germline V gives CDR1 MNHNS, CDR2 SASEGT.

This chain connects TRBV27 to TRBJ2-1; 7 bases fit TRBD1. There are 15 residues in the CDR3. Germline loops: CDR1 MNHEY, CDR2 SMNVEV (reference sequence). V gave up 2 bases and J gave up 7 bases; unmatched junction bases: 8. Here the CDR3 DNA reads TGTGCCAGCAGTTTACCTAACAACAGGGGAAATGAGCAGTTCTTC. Its protein product is CASSLPNNRGNEQFF.

This sequence joins TRBV7-2 and TRBJ2-7; a weak D match, TRBD2 (7 bases). V was shortened by 1 base and J by 0 bases, with 13 bases between the two germline ends. The CDR3 is 16 amino acids. Germline V gene data show CDR1 as SGHTA and CDR2 as FQGNSA. In DNA, the CDR3 is TGTGCCAGCAGCTTAGACGGGGGGCTGAGCTCCTACGAGCAGTACTTC. Translating it yields CASSLDGGLSSYEQYF.

This clone has just one count. This chain uses TRBV11-2 with TRBJ2-1; D gene uncertain. V was shortened by 2 bases and J by 0 bases, with 5 bases between the two germline ends. The CDR3 contains 14 residues. The germline V gene encodes CDR1 SGHAT and CDR2 FQNNGV. The CDR3 here is CASSLRSSYNEQFF. CDR3 DNA: TGTGCCAGCAGCTTACGGAGCTCCTACAATGAGCAGTTCTTC.

This rearrangement joins TRBV7-8 to TRBJ1-1; 7 bases match TRBD1. Germline V gene lookup returns CDR1 SGHVS and CDR2 FQNEAQ. The length of the CDR3 is 14 residues. The J segment lost 1 base and the V segment lost 6 bases, leaving 5 bases of the junction unmatched. CDR3 amino acids: CASRPGTANTEAFF. In DNA form, the CDR3 reads TGTGCCAGCAGGCCCGGGACAGCGAACACTGAAGCTTTCTTT.

The genes are TRBV27 and TRBJ2-7; TRBD2 is a possible D gene (7 bases). The V and J ends lost 7 bases and 4 bases respectively, with 20 bases between them. The germline CDR1 and CDR2 sequences are MNHEY and SMNVEV (reference sequence). The CDR3 contains 15 residues. The CDR3 spells CASTPGGGGYYEQYF. The CDR3 DNA reads TGTGCCAGCACCCCTGGAGGGGGGGGGTATTACGAGCAGTACTTC.

V and J are TRBV15 and TRBJ2-3; D is perhaps TRBD2 (6 bases). Trimming shortened V by 4 bases and J by 3 bases, and 14 bases separated the two germline ends. The germline V gene has CDR1 LNHNV and CDR2 YYDKDF (reference sequence). This CDR3 has 15 residues. CDR3 loop: CATSNSRGKTDTQYF. The CDR3 region has the DNA TGTGCCACCAGCAATTCCCGGGGGAAGACAGATACGCAGTATTTT.

The chain joins TRBV5-4 to TRBJ1-2; the D is unclear. In germline, CDR1 is SGHNT, CDR2 YYREEE (reference sequence). V shed 3 bases and J shed 0 bases, with 12 bases lying between them. The CDR3 covers 15 residues. CDR3 sequence: CASSSPRGANYGYTF. The DNA of the CDR3 is TGTGCCAGCAGCTCCCCACGCGGCGCTAACTATGGCTACACCTTC.

The J gene is TRBJ2-2, the V gene TRBV30; D might be TRBD1 (5 bases). Germline V gene lookup returns CDR1 GTSNPN and CDR2 SVGIG (reference sequence). The V and J ends lost 2 bases and 6 bases respectively, with 10 bases between them. The CDR3 has 13 amino acids. DNA for the CDR3: TGTGCCTGGAGTCAGGGCGTTGCCGGGGAGCTGTTTTTT. This translates into CAWSQGVAGELFF.

The CDR3 reads CASTGTGDNYGYTF. CDR3 DNA sequence: TGTGCCAGCACCGGGACAGGGGACAACTATGGCTACACCTTC. The chain carries TRBV7-2 and TRBJ1-2, with 10 nucleotides matching TRBD1. The CDR3 is 14 amino acids. V was pared by 7 bases and J by 2 bases, with 4 bases of the junction left unmatched. From germline, CDR1 is SGHTA and CDR2 FQGNSA.

This chain links TRBV27 with TRBJ2-5; 7 bases agree with TRBD1. Per germline, CDR1 MNHEY and CDR2 SMNVEV (reference sequence). The CDR3 consists of 16 residues. The trim removed 6 bases at V and 0 bases at J, leaving 10 bases unmatched. The CDR3 protein is CASSPGTVTYQETQYF. Here the CDR3 DNA reads TGTGCCAGCAGCCCCGGGACAGTGACGTACCAAGAGACCCAGTACTTC.

This chain joins TRBV19 and TRBJ1-5, with TRBD1 matching 12 bases. CDR3 length: 15 residues. With 6 bases clipped from V and 7 bases from J, the junction kept 7 bases outside the gene matches. CDR1 and CDR2 from the germline V gene are LNHDA and SQIVND (reference sequence). The CDR3 spells CASRRDRGLRQPQHF. The CDR3 DNA follows: TGTGCCAGTAGGAGGGACAGGGGGCTCAGGCAGCCCCAGCATTTT.

The chain links TRBV5-1 to TRBJ1-1; D possibly corresponds to TRBD1 (5 bases). Trimming shortened V by 4 bases and J by 5 bases, and 15 bases separated the two germline ends. This CDR3 has 14 residues. Germline V gives CDR1 SGHRS, CDR2 YFSETQ. The CDR3 here is CASSPRGIQTEAFF. CDR3 sequence (DNA): TGCGCCAGCAGCCCCCGGGGGATCCAGACTGAAGCTTTCTTT. Full variable domain (remainder filled in from reference TRBV5-1 and TRBJ1-1): KAGVTQTPRYLIKTRGQQVTLSCSPISGHRSVSWYQQTPGQGLQFLFEYFSETQRNKGNFPGRFSGRQFSNSRSEMNVSTLELGDSALYLCASSPRGIQTEAFFGQGTRLTVV.

J is TRBJ2-1 and V is TRBV10-2; TRBD2 aligns across 9 bases. The CDR3 consists of 14 residues. V lost 7 bases to trimming and J lost 7 bases; unmatched junction nucleotides: 8. Germline-derived CDR1 and CDR2 are WSHSY and SAAADI. The CDR3 spells CASNGAGGHNEQFF. For the CDR3, the DNA is TGCGCCAGCAACGGGGCGGGGGGGCATAATGAGCAGTTCTTC.

The V and J genes are TRBV2 and TRBJ1-2; D ambiguous. The CDR3 contains 15 residues. V shed 6 bases and J shed 2 bases, with 16 bases lying between them. Germline values: CDR1 SNHLY, CDR2 FYNNEI. The CDR3 DNA reads TGTGCCAGCAGCTCCCCCTTGGGCCCCAACTATGGCTACACCTTC. Its translation: CASSSPLGPNYGYTF.

The rearrangement uses TRBV6-1 and TRBJ2-5, with 9 bases fitting TRBD1. CDR1 MNHNS and CDR2 SASEGT come from the germline V gene. This CDR3 is 13 amino acids long. After removal of 6 bases from V and 7 bases from J, the junction contained 6 bases not matched to a gene. The CDR3 coding sequence is TGTGCCAGCAGCCGGGACAGGGTAGGGACCCAGTACTTC. Its protein is CASSRDRVGTQYF.

V and J are TRBV5-1 and TRBJ2-3; 13 nucleotides line up with TRBD2. This CDR3 comprises 19 residues. Trimming cost V 5 bases and J 0 bases; bases outside gene matches: 12. CDR1 is SGHRS and CDR2 is YFSETQ in the germline V gene. The DNA for the CDR3 is TGCGCCAGCAGAATCCAGAAGACTAGCGGGGGGTCTAGCACAGATACGCAGTATTTT. Translation gives CASRIQKTSGGSSTDTQYF.